This TCR beta chain emerged from a study of early T cells in non-severe SARS-CoV-2 infection (dated by TCRdb to the early 2020s). Regarding the study in general: Bulk RNA from unsorted whole blood was used for TCR sequencing, so alpha and beta chains could not be paired. On the study overall, not on this receptor specifically: VDJdb matching was skewed toward anti-spike CD8 responses and likely underestimated virus-specific expansions by missing private and CD4 specificities.

CDR1 SGHAT and CDR2 FQNNGV are derived from the germline V gene. Ends trimmed: V by 6 bases, J by 3 bases; bases unmatched to a gene: 12. Inclusive of the bounding cysteine and phenylalanine, the CDR3 is 17 residues long. CDR3 DNA only is kept here, 51 bases in frame from base 1. Receptors were amplified or captured by 5' RACE. Sequencer: NextSeq 500. In the TCR library protocol, unique molecular identifiers were attached to individual cDNA molecules to correct for PCR bias and sequencing error. TCR alpha and beta chains were both sequenced, and the abundances of alpha and beta sequences in each sample were closely correlated with each other. The paper's processing steps were these. Decombinator V4 was used to perform V gene, J gene and CDR3 annotation of TCR sequences. Expanded TCRs were defined as changing significantly between any two time points under a Poisson model with p below 0.0001. TCR abundances were normalised to the total number of TCRs sequenced in each sample and reported as counts per million. TRAV1-2 paired with TRAJ12, TRAJ20 or TRAJ33 defined MAIT TCRs, while TRAV10 paired with TRAJ18 defined iNKT TCRs. VDJdb, accessed 1 November 2021, was searched for CMV, EBV and SARS-CoV-2 annotated TCRs, with TCRs annotated for multiple antigens excluded. TCRdb took the public reads, trimmed them with fastp at Q25, ran MiXCR for clone calling and kept in-frame beta chains. Each entry merges the rows of one CDR3 protein and shows their most common DNA and genes. These V and J calls originate from TCRdb's pipeline instead of the authors' own analysis. This sample lists 40,000 to 50,000 distinct CDR3 sequences; 11% were detected once. The leading ten clones occupy roughly 22% of the sample.

Set within a cohort of healthcare workers in London, UK, this nested case-control study involved weekly PCR testing of nasopharyngeal swabs along with blood sampling. Healthcare workers were recruited during the week of the UK lockdown, between 23 and 31 March 2020, and followed weekly for up to about 15 weeks. On this clonotype itself: It lacks a known antigen. Base qualities are not provided; no much larger clone lies one nucleotide away.

The chain links TRBV11-2 with TRBJ2-2; 8 bases in the junction line up with TRBD2. The sequenced sample consisted of whole blood. The TCR comes from an adult who was a healthcare worker with PCR-confirmed SARS-CoV-2 infection or an uninfected control (not recorded which). The nucleotides are TGTGCCAGCAGACGAAGCGGGAGTTCGGCCGACACCGGGGAGCTGTTTTTT. Translated, this gives CASRRSGSSADTGELFF.